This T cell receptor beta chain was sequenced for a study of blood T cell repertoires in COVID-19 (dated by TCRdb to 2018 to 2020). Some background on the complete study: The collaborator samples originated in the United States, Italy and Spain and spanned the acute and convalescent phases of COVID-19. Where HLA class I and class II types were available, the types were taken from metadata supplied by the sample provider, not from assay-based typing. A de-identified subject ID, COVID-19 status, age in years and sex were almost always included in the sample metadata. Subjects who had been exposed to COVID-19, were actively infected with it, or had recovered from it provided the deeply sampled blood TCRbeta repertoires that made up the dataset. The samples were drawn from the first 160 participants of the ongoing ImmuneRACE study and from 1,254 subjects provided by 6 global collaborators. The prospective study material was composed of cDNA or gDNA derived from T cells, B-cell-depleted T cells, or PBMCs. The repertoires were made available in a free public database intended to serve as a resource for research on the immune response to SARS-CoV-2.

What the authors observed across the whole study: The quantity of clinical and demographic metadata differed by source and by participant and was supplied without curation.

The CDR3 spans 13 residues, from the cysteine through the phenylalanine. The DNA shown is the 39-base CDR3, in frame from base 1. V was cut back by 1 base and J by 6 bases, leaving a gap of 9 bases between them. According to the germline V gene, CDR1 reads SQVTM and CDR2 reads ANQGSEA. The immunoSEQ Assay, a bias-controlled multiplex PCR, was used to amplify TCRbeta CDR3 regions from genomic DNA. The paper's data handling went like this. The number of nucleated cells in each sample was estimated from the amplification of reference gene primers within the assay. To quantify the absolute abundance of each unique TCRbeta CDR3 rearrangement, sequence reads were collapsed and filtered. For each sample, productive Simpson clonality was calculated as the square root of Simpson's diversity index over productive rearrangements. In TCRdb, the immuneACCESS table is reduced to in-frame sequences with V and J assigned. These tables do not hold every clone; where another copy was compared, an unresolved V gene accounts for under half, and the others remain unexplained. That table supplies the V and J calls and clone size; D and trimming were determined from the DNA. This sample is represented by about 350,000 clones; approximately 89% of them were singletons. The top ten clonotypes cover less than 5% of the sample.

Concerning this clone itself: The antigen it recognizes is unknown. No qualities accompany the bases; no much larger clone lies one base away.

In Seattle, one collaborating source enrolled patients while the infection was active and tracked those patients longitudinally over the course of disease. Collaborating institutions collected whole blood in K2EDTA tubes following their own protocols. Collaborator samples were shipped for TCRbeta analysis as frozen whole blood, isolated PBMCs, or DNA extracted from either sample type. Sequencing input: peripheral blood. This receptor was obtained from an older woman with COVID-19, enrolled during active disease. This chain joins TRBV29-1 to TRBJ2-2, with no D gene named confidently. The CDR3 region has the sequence CSVEVALPGELFF. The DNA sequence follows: TGCAGCGTTGAAGTCGCGCTCCCCGGGGAGCTGTTTTTT.